This TCR beta chain derives from a study of cytomegalovirus exposure and HLA in healthy donors. Findings and caveats of the study: Later analysis demonstrated an association between a missense DCLRE1C variant and TCR beta V- and J-gene trimming. Another analysis was done later, and it associated around 17,000 TCR beta sequences with HLA alleles at 0.05 false discovery rate. A cluster of highly shared sequence variants was likely a sequencing artifact. There were 164 TCR beta chains listed as cytomegalovirus-associated.

The CDR3 consists of 19 residues. After removal of 0 bases from V and 1 base from J, the junction contained 15 bases not matched to a gene. CDR1 and CDR2 from the germline V gene are SGDLS and YYNGEE. The PCR employed 60 Vbeta primers together with 13 Jbeta primers. The data were produced by immunoSEQ multiplex PCR, yet TCRdb's version contains in-frame clones alone and is incomplete. The sample has approximately 91,000 clones, less than 70% seen once. Remarks on this clone: Antigen specificity is unknown.

The rearrangement uses TRBV9 and TRBJ2-5, with 7 bases fitting TRBD2. Sequencing was done on a sample of PBMCs. The sequence was collected from a female donor in good health and CMV-seronegative. The CDR3 coding sequence is TGTGCCAGCAGCGTAGGTGGTCTAGCGGCACAATCACTCCAAGAGACCCAGTACTTC. Translating it yields CASSVGGLAAQSLQETQYF. Together with reference TRBV9 and TRBJ2-5, the CDR3 gives the full variable domain: DSGVTQTPKHLITATGQRVTLRCSPRSGDLSVYWYQQSLDQGLQFLIQYYNGEERAKGNILERFSAQQFPDLHSELNLSSLELGDSALYFCASSVGGLAAQSLQETQYFGPGTRLLVL.